This entry describes one T cell receptor (beta chain). The data are from a study of blood T cell repertoires in COVID-19. Original handling: Amplified reference gene primers provided the basis for estimating nucleated cell counts. Sequencing used immunoSEQ multiplex PCR; TCRdb keeps in-frame clones, though not all of them. V and J calls plus clone size are reproduced from that table; the DNA served to infer D and trimming. Seen here are hundreds of thousands of clones, about 70% observed once, and the top ten hold about 3.5%. This receptor was taken from an elderly woman with acute or convalescent COVID-19. The specimen sequenced was peripheral blood.

This CDR3 reads CATRPRGDTDTQYF. CDR3 nucleotide sequence: TGTGCCACCCGCCCCAGGGGGGACACAGATACGCAGTATTTT. The chain joins TRBV19 to TRBJ2-3; TRBD1 might be the D (7 bases). V dropped 10 bases and J dropped 2 bases, with 16 bases sitting between them. This CDR3 contains 14 residues. CDR1 LNHDA and CDR2 SQIVND come from the germline V gene (reference sequence).